Below, one T cell receptor (beta chain) is given with its context. This sample is drawn from a study of blood T cell repertoires in COVID-19. Study as a whole: Samples of COVID-19 (acute and convalescent) were obtained from the United States, Italy and Spain. PBMCs, B-cell-depleted T cells, or T cells were the source of the cDNA or gDNA that made up the material.

Clinical history reported by participants formed the basis on which cohorts were assigned. In the original analysis: Reference gene primer amplification gave estimated nucleated cell counts. The protocol was immunoSEQ multiplex PCR, while the TCRdb copy is restricted to in-frame clones and leaves out a portion. V, J and clone size derive from that table, while D and trimming were established from the DNA sequence. The repertoire holds 200,000 to 250,000 clones, with 86% as singletons. Per the germline V gene, CDR1 is LGHNA and CDR2 is YSLEER. V was clipped by 8 bases and J by 10 bases, with 17 bases between them. The CDR3 is made up of 12 amino acids.

The rearrangement joins TRBV4-3 to TRBJ1-2; the D gene is possibly TRBD1 (6 bases). The origin of this receptor is a woman aged 40 to 50 with acute COVID-19. The sequenced sample consisted of PBMCs or T cells enriched from blood (not recorded which). CDR3 protein: CASSRTEGVYTF. The CDR3 bases are TGCGCCAGCTCCCGGACCGAGGGGGTCTACACCTTC.